One and the same sample provided the 5 T cell receptor beta chains below, sequenced in a study of beta chain features in type 1 diabetes. Reverse transcribing all isolated RNA meant expressed TCRB transcripts were sequenced. The assay was immunoSEQ multiplex PCR, and TCRdb's table has in-frame clones only and misses some. The sample yields about 370,000 clones, around 9.6% seen once. Study results and caveats: All four CD4+ subsets of Type 1 diabetes patients contained TCRB CDR3s that were moderately but significantly shorter.

Their specific antigens are unknown. The sample was central memory CD4+ T cells from blood. Every receptor here comes from a man aged 30 to 39 with type 1 diabetes.

In its sample, this clone was seen a few times. V gene TRBV4-3 combines with J gene TRBJ1-1, with D possibly being TRBD1 (6 bases). The germline CDR1 and CDR2 sequences are LGHNA and YSLEER. There are 14 residues in the CDR3. The ends were cut back, 0 bases at V and 6 bases at J, with 11 bases in the middle. In nucleotides, the CDR3 is TGCGCCAGCAGCCAAGATCCTGGGGGCCCTGAAGCTTTCTTT. Translation gives CASSQDPGGPEAFF.

This sequence joins TRBV14 and TRBJ2-7; 7 positions agree with TRBD1. After removal of 4 bases from V and 5 bases from J, the junction contained 11 bases not matched to a gene. The CDR3 sequence is 15 residues long. Germline V gives CDR1 SGHDN, CDR2 FVKESK. CDR3 sequence reads: CASSRRDSEKDEQYF. CDR3 DNA: TGTGCCAGCAGCCGCCGGGACAGCGAAAAGGACGAGCAGTACTTC.

The table lists this clone with a few counts. The chain links TRBV7-3 to TRBJ2-2; perhaps TRBD2 as D (6 bases). CDR1 is SGHTA, CDR2 FQGTGA, per germline. CDR3 length: 15 residues. The V end lost 5 bases, the J end lost 0 bases, and 10 bases lay between the germline ends. CDR3 nucleotides: TGTGCCAGCAGCGAAAGCGGGCCGAACACCGGGGAGCTGTTTTTT. Protein sequence: CASSESGPNTGELFF.

The chain couples TRBV5-4 to TRBJ2-7; a weak D match, TRBD2 (5 bases). The CDR3 extends over 14 amino acids. The ends were cut back, 3 bases at V and 2 bases at J, with 12 bases in the middle. Germline CDR1 reads SGHNT; CDR2 reads YYREEE (reference sequence). The DNA for the CDR3 is TGTGCCAGCAGCTCGGGGAACACACCCTACGAGCAGTACTTC. Its protein is CASSSGNTPYEQYF.

This clone was seen many times. The V gene is TRBV7-3, the J gene TRBJ2-1; 7 nucleotides agree with TRBD2. The germline V gene encodes CDR1 SGHTA and CDR2 FQGTGA. There are 15 residues in the CDR3. Trimming took 0 bases from V and 4 from J; bases not matched to a gene: 3. CDR3 region: CASSLTGEGYNEQFF. CDR3 bases: TGTGCCAGCAGCTTAACGGGGGAGGGATACAATGAGCAGTTCTTC.